This note documents a single T cell receptor beta chain sequence. There is no known antigen for this receptor. No much larger clone exists at a distance of one base, and base qualities are not known. The sample originates from a study of cytomegalovirus exposure and HLA in healthy donors (TCRdb year 2017). Some background on the complete study: An earlier analysis of several hundred of the donors reported 250 to 350 Gb of sequence data and 117 million unique TCR beta sequences from 150 million to 200 million T cells. HLA typing included class I and class II loci at four-digit resolution. Besides the first cohort of approximately 710 subjects, a separate validation cohort made up of 120 different subjects was used. To predict cytomegalovirus infection status, the study combined high-throughput TCR immunosequencing, statistical association of individual TCRs with disease status, and machine learning. On average, around 230,000 unique TCR beta nucleotide sequences were sequenced per donor among about 400 genotyped donors of the cohort, with roughly 18% of those sequences being non-productive. The T cell repertoires of 666 subjects were profiled by immunosequencing and related to cytomegalovirus serostatus. Several DR-DQ haplotypes were handled as single units for association and clustering, since linkage in the cohort was strong. Alongside the repertoire data, information on donor age, sex, ethnicity and CMV serostatus was compiled. The genetic ancestry cluster associated with self-reported Caucasian donors included around four fifths of the approximately 400 genotyped donors. In a later analysis, previously published TCR beta repertoires from fewer than 750 donors were re-analyzed and high-resolution HLA genotyping was added so that TCR occurrence patterns could be studied. Roughly 300 gigabases of sequencing data and tens of millions of unique TCR sequences were included in an early release covering roughly 600 HLA-typed donors. An earlier analysis of roughly 600 of the donors used high-throughput TCR beta sequencing to judge whether each TCR beta V gene segment behaved as functional or pseudogenic. Rather than using new phenotypic data, the later analysis identified candidate immune exposures from TCR beta sequences and from how often those sequences occurred across donors. The study aimed to test whether signatures of past pathogen exposure could be identified by cataloging public T cell receptors. The number of donors typed differed by locus, with 629-630 for A, B, C, DRB1 and DQB1, around 520 for DQA1, over 600 for DPA1, and approximately 470 for DPB1. All discovery cohort repertoires had been generated using a single sequencing platform. A later genetic analysis took genome-wide SNP genotypes for 398 of the 666 donors and used that subset as a discovery cohort. On the study overall, not on this receptor specifically: Specific HLA alleles were associated with 15,000 to 20,000 TCR beta sequences at a false discovery rate of 0.05 in a later analysis. Immune exposure information for the cohort was limited to CMV serostatus. According to a later analysis, parvovirus B19, influenza, CMV and Epstein-Barr virus appeared linked to several top co-occurrence clusters. Because HLA typing was unavailable for some donors at each locus, only the typed subset was used in association tests. A few of the identified cytomegalovirus-associated TCR beta chains were confirmed in vitro to be specific for cytomegalovirus antigens. In this cohort, only TCR beta chains were sequenced, and detectable features were limited by the absence of alpha or paired-chain data. Compared with equally common non-associated chains, HLA-associated TCR beta chains in a later analysis were more clonally expanded and had lower generation probabilities. When HLA alleles, especially DR and DQ, strongly co-occurred, TCR associations were difficult to assign to individual alleles. Most TCR sequences were observed very rarely across donors, whereas some public TCRs were present in many individuals. Compared with the approximately 600-donor mean, donors in an Asian-associated ancestry cluster had fewer N-insertions in productive TCRs, according to a later genetic analysis. In a later genetic analysis, a missense DCLRE1C variant was associated with V-gene and J-gene trimming of TCR beta chains, and the association was replicated in an independent cohort. The study gave a list of about 170 TCR beta chains associated with cytomegalovirus. In a later analysis, TCR association rates were found to vary across HLA loci, with the most associated TCRs seen for DRB1 alleles and the fewest for HLA-C alleles. The authors suggested that the approach could potentially be extended to other disease states and immunological phenotypes. In an earlier analysis of about 600 of the donors, most TCR beta V segments appeared in productive rearrangements about 87% or about 30% of the time, broadly matching IMGT annotations. A further reported finding was that TCR beta sequences accurately predicted the HLA-A and HLA-B alleles for most subjects in the first cohort. Some IMGT-functional V segments, including TRBV6-2 and TRBV6-3, could not be told apart with the 87-base-pair reads, so those segments were excluded. Cytomegalovirus status was reported to be diagnosed by the classifier with high specificity and sensitivity in both the original and validation cohorts. The presence/absence analyses assumed that sequencing depth was roughly uniform across donors, and that assumption may not be true. A group of highly shared sequence variants was considered likely to be a technical artifact of the sequencing pipeline. A later analysis found that most CMV-associated TCR beta chains appeared HLA-restricted, with HLA associations seemingly driven largely by CMV exposure. Correlated functional status among segregating V segments might be attributable to linkage disequilibrium, but an unknown experimental factor could not be ruled out. Because counts were too low, some 17 rarely observed V segments, including chromosome 9 orphons, were excluded from the earlier analysis of about 500 of the donors.

Library creation used the immunoSEQ multiplex PCR assay. For the multiplex PCR, a mixture combining 60 forward primers for TCR Vbeta segments and 13 reverse primers for TCR Jbeta segments was used. The CDR3 region of rearranged TCR beta genes was amplified from genomic DNA with a multiplex PCR assay. The Illumina HiSeq System was used to sequence the amplified TCR beta libraries as 87-base-pair reads. The study's processing was this. Across the 700 or so repertoires, a later analysis counted about 81 million unique TCR beta chains, roughly 11 million of which were shared by at least two donors. Raw reads were error-corrected and collapsed into unique sequences with a nearest-neighbor algorithm that merged closely related sequences to remove PCR and sequencing errors. Alignment of CDR3 sequences to IMGT reference sequences was used to assign V, D and J gene segments. For a sequence to be retained, at least a six-nucleotide match to both a V gene segment and a J gene segment was required. Rearrangements were classified as productive when the CDR3 lacked stop codons and remained in frame with V and J, and all other rearrangements were classified as non-productive. Following IMGT convention, CDR3 was defined as the stretch from the second conserved V-encoded cysteine to the conserved J-encoded phenylalanine. The earlier analysis of fewer than 700 of the donors excluded sequences that lacked an unambiguous match to a single V gene segment. In an earlier analysis of 450 to 700 of the donors, V segments were called functional above 56.7% productive rearrangements and were called segregating when the between-donor standard deviation exceeded 5%. A statistical classification framework was built for diagnosing cytomegalovirus status from the catalog of TCR beta chain sequences. In a later analysis, V and J genes were assigned by comparing TCR nucleotide sequences against IMGT/GENE-DB human TR gene sequences. The TCRdist pipeline was used in a later analysis to assign CDR3 sequences and most-parsimonious VDJ recombination scenarios. In a later analysis, each TCR beta chain was defined by its CDR3 amino acid sequence together with its V-gene family, and reads without a unique V-gene family were excluded. To address suspected cross-contamination and a sequencing artifact, a later analysis removed 450 to 700 highly shared, low-generation-probability nucleotide sequences. For each public chain, a later analysis derived a clonal expansion index from normalized ranks of inferred template counts within each repertoire. In a later analysis, generation probabilities were computed with a VDJ recombination model fitted to out-of-frame rearrangements, and the resulting probabilities were checked against IGoR. In a later analysis, hypergeometric tests were used to score TCR-TCR, TCR-HLA and TCR-CMV co-occurrence, with a repertoire-size bias correction applied to TCR pairs. In a later analysis, false discovery rates were estimated by permuting HLA or CMV assignments 20 times. In a later analysis, co-occurring TCRs were grouped using DBSCAN, and TCRdist sequence similarity was added for clustering within HLA-allele-positive subsets. Repertoires with fewer than 30,000 or more than 120,000 public chains were left out of co-occurrence clustering, as were about 5 repertoires with anomalous nucleotide sharing. The clones in this table, taken by TCRdb from immuneACCESS, are in-frame only. Not every clone is retained; where verified, under half of the shortfall comes from an unresolved V gene, and the cause of the rest is unknown. From that table come the V and J calls and clone size; the DNA was used to work out D and trimming. The sample yields around 130,000 clones; roughly 80% were counted once. The biggest ten clones account for over 2% of the sample.

The junction shows trimming of 1 base on V and 0 bases on J, plus 7 bases between the germline ends. From its cysteine to its phenylalanine, the CDR3 spans 16 amino acids. Just the 48-base CDR3 DNA is kept, in frame starting at base 1. Based on the germline V gene, the CDR1 and CDR2 sequences are SGHDN and FVKESK. The cohort was made up of 666 healthy bone marrow donors. All cohort members were sampled while nominally healthy, although unrecorded immune exposures were likely present. The donor tested CMV seropositive, placing the donor among the approximately 290 seropositive members of the cohort. Each donor provided a peripheral blood sample, and peripheral blood mononuclear cells were used for TCR beta sequencing. The Qiagen DNeasy Blood Extraction Kit was used to extract genomic DNA from the blood cell samples.

This TCR came from a middle-aged woman in good health and CMV-seropositive. In this chain, TRBV14 is recombined with TRBJ1-6; the D gene lacks a confident call. Sequenced: PBMCs. The DNA reads TGTGCCAGCAGCCAAGGAGGGAGCTCCTATAATTCACCCCTCCACTTT. It translates as CASSQGGSSYNSPLHF.